The TCR beta chain under discussion was sequenced for a study of OX40 agonist ivuxolimab in advanced cancers. Study in general: Dose-escalation cases comprised hepatocellular carcinoma, melanoma, renal cell or head and neck cancer. The eligibility criteria allowed prior anti-PD-1, anti-PD-L1 or anti-CTLA-4 therapy, and around 40% had some. Study-level results: Expanded clones were, on average, more numerous among CD8+ T cells than CD4+.

In the case of this clone: The antigen remains unidentified.

Germline V gene data show CDR1 as SGHTA and CDR2 as FQGNSA. The CDR3 runs 13 residues. V was pared by 5 bases and J by 3 bases, with 2 bases of the junction left unmatched. Sequencing was performed with immunoSEQ multiplex PCR; in TCRdb, only in-frame clones are kept and a portion is missing. The sample has approximately 70,000 clones, 88% seen once. V gene TRBV7-2 combines with J gene TRBJ2-7; 9 bases are shared with TRBD1. The sequence was collected from an adult with an advanced solid tumor such as melanoma, head and neck, liver or kidney cancer. This specimen was CD4+ or CD8+ T cells sorted from blood, taken in a trial of the OX40 agonist ivuxolimab. CDR3 bases: TGTGCCAGCAGCCAGGACAGGGGCTACGAGCAGTACTTC. Encoded protein: CASSQDRGYEQYF.